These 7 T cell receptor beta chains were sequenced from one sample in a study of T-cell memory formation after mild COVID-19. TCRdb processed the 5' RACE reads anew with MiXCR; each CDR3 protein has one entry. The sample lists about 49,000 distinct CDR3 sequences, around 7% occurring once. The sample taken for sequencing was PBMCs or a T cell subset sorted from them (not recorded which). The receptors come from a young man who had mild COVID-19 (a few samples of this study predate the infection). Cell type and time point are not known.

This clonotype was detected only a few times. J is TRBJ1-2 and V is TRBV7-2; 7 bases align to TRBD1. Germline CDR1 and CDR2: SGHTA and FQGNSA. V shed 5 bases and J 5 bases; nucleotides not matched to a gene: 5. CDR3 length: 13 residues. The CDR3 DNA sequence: TGTGCCAGCAGCGCGGGACAGTCGTATGGCTACACCTTC. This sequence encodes CASSAGQSYGYTF.

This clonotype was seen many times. The CDR3 reads CASSQDVVQGNEQFF. The CDR3 DNA sequence: TGTGCCAGCAGCCAAGATGTAGTCCAGGGAAATGAGCAGTTCTTC. The V call is TRBV3-1, the J call TRBJ2-1; maybe TRBD1 (5 bases). V was trimmed by 0 bases and J by 7 bases, leaving 13 bases between them. CDR1 is LGHDT, CDR2 YNNKEL, per germline (reference sequence). The CDR3 covers 15 residues.

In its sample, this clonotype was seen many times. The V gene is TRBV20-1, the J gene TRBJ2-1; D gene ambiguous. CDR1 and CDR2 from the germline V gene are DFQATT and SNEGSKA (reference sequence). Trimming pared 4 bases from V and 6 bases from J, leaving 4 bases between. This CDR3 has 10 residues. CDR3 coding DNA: TGCAGTGCTACGAGCAATGAGCAGTTCTTC. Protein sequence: CSATSNEQFF.

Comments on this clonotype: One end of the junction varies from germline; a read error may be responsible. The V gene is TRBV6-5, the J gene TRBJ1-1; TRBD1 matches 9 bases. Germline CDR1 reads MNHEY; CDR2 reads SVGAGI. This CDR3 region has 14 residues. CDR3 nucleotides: TGTGCAAGCAGTTATGACAGGGGGGGCACTGAAGCTTTCTTT. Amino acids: CASSYDRGGTEAFF.

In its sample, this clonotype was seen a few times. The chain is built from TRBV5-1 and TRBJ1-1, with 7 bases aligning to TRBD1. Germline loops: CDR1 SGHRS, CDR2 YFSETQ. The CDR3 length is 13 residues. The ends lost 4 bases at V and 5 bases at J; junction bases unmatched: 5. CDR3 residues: CASSQQGQTEAFF. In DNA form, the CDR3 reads TGCGCCAGCAGCCAACAGGGGCAAACTGAAGCTTTCTTT.

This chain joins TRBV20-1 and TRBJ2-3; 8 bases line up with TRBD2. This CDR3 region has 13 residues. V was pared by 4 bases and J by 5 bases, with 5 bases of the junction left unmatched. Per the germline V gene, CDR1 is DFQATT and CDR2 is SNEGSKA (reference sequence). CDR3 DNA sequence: TGCAGTGCTATAAGCGGGGGAGTAGATACGCAGTATTTT. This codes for CSAISGGVDTQYF.

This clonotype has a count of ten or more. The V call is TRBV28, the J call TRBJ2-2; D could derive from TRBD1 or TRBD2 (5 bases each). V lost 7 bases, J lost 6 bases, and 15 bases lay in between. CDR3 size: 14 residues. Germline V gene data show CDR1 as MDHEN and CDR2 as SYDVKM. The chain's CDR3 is CASITAGTAGELFF. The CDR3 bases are TGTGCCAGCATCACGGCCGGGACCGCCGGGGAGCTGTTTTTT.